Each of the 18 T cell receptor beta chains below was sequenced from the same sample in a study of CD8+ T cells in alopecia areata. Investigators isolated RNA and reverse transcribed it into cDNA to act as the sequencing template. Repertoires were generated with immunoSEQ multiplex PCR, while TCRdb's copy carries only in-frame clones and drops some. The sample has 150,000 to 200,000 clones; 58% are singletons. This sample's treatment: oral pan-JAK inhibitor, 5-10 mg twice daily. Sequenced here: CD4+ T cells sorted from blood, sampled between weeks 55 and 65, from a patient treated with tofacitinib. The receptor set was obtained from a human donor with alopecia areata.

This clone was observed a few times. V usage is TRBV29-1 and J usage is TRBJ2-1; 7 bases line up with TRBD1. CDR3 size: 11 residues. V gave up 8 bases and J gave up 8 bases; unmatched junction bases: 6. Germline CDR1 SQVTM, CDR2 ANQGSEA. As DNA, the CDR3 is TGCAGCCACGACAGGGCCCATGAGCAGTTCTTC. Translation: CSHDRAHEQFF.

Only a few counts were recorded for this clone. The CDR3 is CAISAQATTSTDTQYF. CDR3 coding DNA: TGTGCCATCAGCGCACAGGCAACAACTAGCACAGATACGCAGTATTTT. The chain uses TRBV10-3 and TRBJ2-3, with D possibly matching TRBD1 (5 bases). V gave up 6 bases and J gave up 0 bases, with 16 bases separating them. This CDR3 region has 16 residues. The germline CDR1 and CDR2 sequences are ENHRY and SYGVKD.

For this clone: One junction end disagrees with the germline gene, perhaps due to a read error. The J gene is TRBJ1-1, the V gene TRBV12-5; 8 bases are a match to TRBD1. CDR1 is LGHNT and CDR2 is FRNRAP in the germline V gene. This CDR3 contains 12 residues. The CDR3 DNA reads TGTGCTAGTGGTTTGGGGACAGGGAGGTTCCTCTTT. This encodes CASGLGTGRFLF.

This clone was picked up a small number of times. The CDR3 region is CSVKVGTGLEKLFF. The CDR3 coding sequence is TGCAGCGTTAAAGTAGGGACAGGGCTTGAAAAACTGTTTTTT. The J gene is TRBJ1-4, the V gene TRBV29-1; TRBD1 agrees at 9 bases. V dropped 5 bases and J dropped 7; count of bases not matched to a gene: 8. Germline CDR1 reads SQVTM; CDR2 reads ANQGSEA. The CDR3 covers 14 residues.

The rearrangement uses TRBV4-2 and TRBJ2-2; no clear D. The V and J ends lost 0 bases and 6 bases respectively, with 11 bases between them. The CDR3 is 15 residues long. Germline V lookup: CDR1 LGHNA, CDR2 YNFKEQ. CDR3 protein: CASSQDSLDPGELFF. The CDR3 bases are TGTGCCAGCAGCCAAGATTCTCTCGATCCCGGGGAGCTGTTTTTT.

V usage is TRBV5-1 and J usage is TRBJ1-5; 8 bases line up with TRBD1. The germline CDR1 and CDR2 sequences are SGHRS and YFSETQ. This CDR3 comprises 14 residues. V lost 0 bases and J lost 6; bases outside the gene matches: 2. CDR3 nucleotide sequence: TGCGCCAGCAGCTTGGGACAGGGGACTCAGCCCCAGCATTTT. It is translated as CASSLGQGTQPQHF.

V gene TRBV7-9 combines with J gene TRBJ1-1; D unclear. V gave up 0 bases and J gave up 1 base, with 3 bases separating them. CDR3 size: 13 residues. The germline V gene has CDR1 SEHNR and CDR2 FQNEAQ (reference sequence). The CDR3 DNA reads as TGTGCCAGCAGCTTAGCATGGAACACTGAAGCTTTCTTT. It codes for CASSLAWNTEAFF.

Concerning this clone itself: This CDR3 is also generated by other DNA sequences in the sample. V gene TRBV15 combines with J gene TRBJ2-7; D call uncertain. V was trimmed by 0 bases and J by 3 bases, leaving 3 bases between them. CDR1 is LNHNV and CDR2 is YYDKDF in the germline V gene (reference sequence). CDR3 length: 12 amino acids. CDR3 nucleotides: TGTGCCACCAGCAGAGATCGCTACGAGCAGTACTTC. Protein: CATSRDRYEQYF.

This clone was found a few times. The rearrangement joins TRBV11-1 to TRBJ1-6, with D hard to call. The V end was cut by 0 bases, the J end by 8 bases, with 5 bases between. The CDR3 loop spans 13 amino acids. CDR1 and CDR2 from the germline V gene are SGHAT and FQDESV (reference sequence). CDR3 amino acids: CASSLALDSPLHF. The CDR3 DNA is TGTGCCAGCAGCTTAGCGCTTGATTCACCCCTCCACTTT.

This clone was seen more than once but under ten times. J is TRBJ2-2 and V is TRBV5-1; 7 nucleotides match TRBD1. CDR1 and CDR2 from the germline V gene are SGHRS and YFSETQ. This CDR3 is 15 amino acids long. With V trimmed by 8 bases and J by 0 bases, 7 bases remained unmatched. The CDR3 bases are TGCGCCAGTTGTTTGGACAGGCCGAACACCGGGGAGCTGTTTTTT. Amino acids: CASCLDRPNTGELFF. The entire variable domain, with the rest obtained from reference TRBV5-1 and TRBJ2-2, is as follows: KAGVTQTPRYLIKTRGQQVTLSCSPISGHRSVSWYQQTPGQGLQFLFEYFSETQRNKGNFPGRFSGRQFSNSRSEMNVSTLELGDSALYLCASCLDRPNTGELFFGEGSRLTVL.

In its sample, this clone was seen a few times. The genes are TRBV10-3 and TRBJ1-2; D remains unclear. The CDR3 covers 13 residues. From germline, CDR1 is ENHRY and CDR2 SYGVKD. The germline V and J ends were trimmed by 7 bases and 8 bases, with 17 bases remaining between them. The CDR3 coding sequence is TGTGCCATCAATCCGAATATGGGAGGCGGCTACACCTTC. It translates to CAINPNMGGGYTF.

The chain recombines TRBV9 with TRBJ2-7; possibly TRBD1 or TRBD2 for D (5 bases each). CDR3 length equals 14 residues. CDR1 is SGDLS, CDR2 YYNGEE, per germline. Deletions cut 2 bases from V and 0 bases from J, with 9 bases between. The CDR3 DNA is TGTGCCAGCAGCGTGGGAGACAGCTCCTACGAGCAGTACTTC. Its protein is CASSVGDSSYEQYF.

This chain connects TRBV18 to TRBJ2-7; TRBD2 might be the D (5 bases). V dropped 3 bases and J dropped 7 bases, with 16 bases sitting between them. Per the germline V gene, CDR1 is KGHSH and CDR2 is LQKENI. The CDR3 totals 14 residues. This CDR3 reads CASSPGISATEQYF. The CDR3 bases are TGTGCCAGCTCACCCGGGATTTCGGCCACAGAGCAGTACTTC.

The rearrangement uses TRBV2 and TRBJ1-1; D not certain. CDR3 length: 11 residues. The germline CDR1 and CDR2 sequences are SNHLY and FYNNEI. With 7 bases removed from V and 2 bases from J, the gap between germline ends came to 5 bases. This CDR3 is CASKRNTEAFF. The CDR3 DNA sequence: TGTGCCAGCAAACGAAACACTGAAGCTTTCTTT.

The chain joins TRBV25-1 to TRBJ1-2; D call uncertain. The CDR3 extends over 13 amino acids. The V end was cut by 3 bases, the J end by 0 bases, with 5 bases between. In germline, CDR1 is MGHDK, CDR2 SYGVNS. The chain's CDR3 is CASSERPNYGYTF. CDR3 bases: TGTGCCAGCAGTGAGCGGCCTAACTATGGCTACACCTTC.

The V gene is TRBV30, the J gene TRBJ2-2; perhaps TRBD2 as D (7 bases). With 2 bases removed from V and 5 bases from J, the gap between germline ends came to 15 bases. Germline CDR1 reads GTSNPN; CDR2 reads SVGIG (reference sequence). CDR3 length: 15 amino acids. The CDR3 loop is CAWSRRGAGTGELFF. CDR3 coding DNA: TGTGCCTGGAGTCGACGGGGGGCTGGAACCGGGGAGCTGTTTTTT.

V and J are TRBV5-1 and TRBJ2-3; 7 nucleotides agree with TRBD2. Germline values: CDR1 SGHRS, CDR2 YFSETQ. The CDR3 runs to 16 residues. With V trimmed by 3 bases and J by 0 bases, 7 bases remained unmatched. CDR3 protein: CASSSSSGASTDTQYF. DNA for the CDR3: TGCGCCAGCAGCTCCTCTAGCGGTGCTAGCACAGATACGCAGTATTTT.

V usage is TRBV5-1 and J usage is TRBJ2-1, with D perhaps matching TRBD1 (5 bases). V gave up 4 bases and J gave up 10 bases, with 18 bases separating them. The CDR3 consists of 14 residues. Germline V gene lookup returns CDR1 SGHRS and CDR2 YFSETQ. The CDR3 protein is CASSHPSGQGEQFF. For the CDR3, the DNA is TGCGCCAGCAGCCACCCTTCAGGGCAGGGCGAGCAGTTCTTC.